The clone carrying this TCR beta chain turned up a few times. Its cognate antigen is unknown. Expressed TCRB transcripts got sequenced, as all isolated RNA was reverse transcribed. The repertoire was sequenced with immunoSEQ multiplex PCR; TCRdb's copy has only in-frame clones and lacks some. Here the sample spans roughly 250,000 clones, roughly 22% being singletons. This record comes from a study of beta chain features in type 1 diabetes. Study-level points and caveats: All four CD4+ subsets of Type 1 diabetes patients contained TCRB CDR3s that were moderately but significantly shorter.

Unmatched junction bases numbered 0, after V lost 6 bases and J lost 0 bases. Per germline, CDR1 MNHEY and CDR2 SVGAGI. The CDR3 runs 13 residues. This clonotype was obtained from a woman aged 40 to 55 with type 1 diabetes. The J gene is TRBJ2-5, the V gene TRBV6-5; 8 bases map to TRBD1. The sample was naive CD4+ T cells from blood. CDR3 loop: CASRDRDQETQYF. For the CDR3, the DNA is TGTGCCAGCAGGGACAGGGACCAAGAGACCCAGTACTTC.